This TCR beta chain was retrieved from a study of OX40 agonist ivuxolimab in advanced cancers. Data came from immunoSEQ multiplex PCR; TCRdb stores just in-frame clones and leaves some out. The sample carries 65,000 to 90,000 clones, roughly 91% recorded once. This CDR3 is built from 15 residues. Trimming stripped 6 bases from V and 3 bases from J, with 17 bases between. Germline lookup yields CDR1 SGHVS and CDR2 FQNEAQ. The receptor's source is an adult with an advanced solid tumor such as melanoma, head and neck, liver or kidney cancer. The gene calls are TRBV7-8 and TRBJ1-1, with D maybe TRBD1 (5 bases). The input for sequencing was CD4+ or CD8+ T cells sorted from blood, taken in a trial of the OX40 agonist ivuxolimab. The CDR3, as DNA: TGTGCCAGCAGTTCAGCGGGGCGGATATACACTGAAGCTTTCTTT. Amino acid sequence: CASSSAGRIYTEAFF.